This entry lists 13 T cell receptor beta chains sequenced from one sample in a study of molecular identifiers for immune sequencing clone quantification. TCRdb itself ran the PCR reads through MiXCR, one entry per CDR3 protein. The sample has around 300,000 distinct CDR3 sequences; roughly 24% are singletons. Sample: naive CD8+ T cells from blood, with Jurkat cell RNA spiked in. Noted subset: FACS-sorted CD8+CD4-CCR7+CD45RA+ naive T cells. These receptors all stem from a human donor in good health. Some libraries in this study had Jurkat cell RNA spiked in.

The CDR3 is CASSYAWGGSYEQYF. The CDR3 nucleotides are TGTGCCAGCAGTTACGCCTGGGGGGGGTCCTACGAGCAGTACTTC. The rearrangement uses TRBV6-2 or TRBV6-3 and TRBJ2-7, with 7 bases identical to TRBD2. CDR1 is MNHEY, CDR2 SVGEGT, per germline. The CDR3 totals 15 residues. The V gene end was trimmed by 2 bases and the J gene end by 1 base; junction bases not matched to a gene: 5.

V is TRBV25-1 and J is TRBJ1-1; 8 positions match TRBD1. Germline trimming cut 4 bases from V and 7 bases from J; bases unmatched to any gene: 8. CDR1 MGHDK and CDR2 SYGVNS come from the germline V gene. CDR3 length: 14 amino acids. The CDR3 region has the DNA TGTGCCAGCAGTGGGGGGACAGGTTCCTTTGAAGCTTTCTTT. This translates into CASSGGTGSFEAFF.

This clonotype occurred a few times. The chain has TRBV12-3 or TRBV12-4 and TRBJ2-1; 15 bases map to TRBD2. This CDR3 has 15 amino acids. Trimming removed 6 bases from V and 8 bases from J; junction bases left unmatched: 5. CDR3 region: CASSPGLAGGHEQFF. CDR3 DNA: TGTGCCAGCAGCCCAGGACTAGCGGGGGGGCATGAGCAGTTCTTC.

This clonotype was recorded a few times. The CDR3 region has the DNA TGCAGTGCTAAGTCGACAGGGGGGGTTACCTACGAGCAGTACTTC. Translation gives CSAKSTGGVTYEQYF. V is TRBV20-1 and J is TRBJ2-7; 9 bases match TRBD1. V trimming: 4 bases; J trimming: 2 bases; junction bases outside the gene matches: 9. Germline-derived CDR1 and CDR2 are DFQATT and SNEGSKA (reference sequence). The CDR3 runs to 15 residues.

This clonotype occurred many times. The rearrangement joins TRBV5-4 to TRBJ1-1; D possibly corresponds to TRBD1 (5 bases). Germline lookup yields CDR1 SGHNT and CDR2 YYREEE (reference sequence). The CDR3 spans 13 residues. V shed 0 bases and J shed 7 bases, with 10 bases lying between them. CDR3 residues: CASSLGQMNEAFF. DNA for the CDR3: TGTGCCAGCAGCTTGGGACAGATGAATGAAGCTTTCTTT.

The rearrangement joins TRBV7-2 to TRBJ2-3, with a possible D match to TRBD2 (5 bases). CDR1 and CDR2 from the germline V gene are SGHTA and FQGNSA. Trimming removed 1 base at V and 0 bases at J, with 8 bases between. The CDR3 loop spans 15 amino acids. The CDR3, as DNA: TGTGCCAGCAGCTTAGGAGGGATAAGCACAGATACGCAGTATTTT. Translated: CASSLGGISTDTQYF.

This clonotype was detected only a few times. V usage is TRBV9 and J usage is TRBJ2-5; TRBD2 might be the D (6 bases). The V end was cut by 0 bases, the J end by 3 bases, with 9 bases between. The CDR3 has 14 amino acids. In germline, CDR1 is SGDLS, CDR2 YYNGEE. The CDR3 region is CASSVEGLEETQYF. In DNA, the CDR3 is TGTGCCAGCAGCGTAGAGGGACTGGAAGAGACCCAGTACTTC.

There are many counts of this clonotype. The chain is built from TRBV7-3 and TRBJ1-5, with 7 bases that match TRBD1. This CDR3 spans 15 amino acids. The V and J ends lost 0 bases and 6 bases, in that order; junction bases with no gene match: 5. Germline CDR1 and CDR2: SGHTA and FQGTGA. CDR3 residues: CASSLTGGGGQPQHF. CDR3 bases: TGTGCCAGCAGCTTAACAGGGGGCGGCGGTCAGCCCCAGCATTTT.

This clonotype is a singleton in its sample. A much larger clonotype is one base distant, so this may be a read error. The chain joins TRBV14 to TRBJ1-1, with a weak D call TRBD1 (6 bases). The length of the CDR3 is 13 residues. Germline lookup yields CDR1 SGHDN and CDR2 FVKESK. The CDR3 DNA sequence: TGTGCCAGCAGCCTGTTATCCGGGACATTAACTTACTTT. Translated: CASSLLSGTLTYF.

Many counts were recorded for this clonotype. This chain uses TRBV29-1 with TRBJ1-1; weak D call: TRBD1 (6 bases). The V gene's germline CDR1 is SQVTM and CDR2 ANQGSEA. The CDR3 is made up of 12 amino acids. Trimming removed 3 bases at V and 6 bases at J, with 11 bases between. CDR3 bases: TGCAGCGTTGATCAGGGGTCTGCTGAAGCTTTCTTT. Protein product: CSVDQGSAEAFF.

This clonotype was seen only a few times. The rearrangement joins TRBV19 to TRBJ2-2; weak D call: TRBD2 (6 bases). CDR3 length equals 15 residues. The V and J ends lost 3 bases and 0 bases respectively, with 8 bases between them. Germline V CDR1 and CDR2: LNHDA, SQIVND (reference sequence). CDR3 in amino acids: CASSIWGANTGELFF. The CDR3 DNA reads TGTGCCAGTAGTATTTGGGGGGCGAACACCGGGGAGCTGTTTTTT.

The chain employs TRBV24-1 and TRBJ2-2, with 9 bases aligning to TRBD1. The CDR3 contains 17 residues. The germline V gene encodes CDR1 KGHDR and CDR2 SFDVKD. J gave up 3 bases and V 5 bases, and 9 bases lay outside the gene matches. CDR3 loop: CATSGTPGQGDTGELFF. The CDR3 nucleotides are TGTGCCACCAGTGGTACACCGGGACAGGGAGACACCGGGGAGCTGTTTTTT.

This clonotype was seen ten or more times. The CDR3: CASSSYRGLPGEQYF. The CDR3 DNA is TGTGCCAGCAGTTCCTACAGGGGCCTCCCCGGCGAGCAGTACTTC. The V call is TRBV28, the J call TRBJ2-7; TRBD1 matches at 7 bases. The germline V gene has CDR1 MDHEN and CDR2 SYDVKM. V gave up 4 bases and J gave up 6 bases; unmatched junction bases: 12. This CDR3 contains 15 residues. Complete variable domain (other parts from reference TRBV28 and TRBJ2-7): DVKVTQSSRYLVKRTGEKVFLECVQDMDHENMFWYRQDPGLGLRLIYFSYDVKMKEKGDIPEGYSVSREKKERFSLILESASTNQTSMYLCASSSYRGLPGEQYFGPGTRLTVT.